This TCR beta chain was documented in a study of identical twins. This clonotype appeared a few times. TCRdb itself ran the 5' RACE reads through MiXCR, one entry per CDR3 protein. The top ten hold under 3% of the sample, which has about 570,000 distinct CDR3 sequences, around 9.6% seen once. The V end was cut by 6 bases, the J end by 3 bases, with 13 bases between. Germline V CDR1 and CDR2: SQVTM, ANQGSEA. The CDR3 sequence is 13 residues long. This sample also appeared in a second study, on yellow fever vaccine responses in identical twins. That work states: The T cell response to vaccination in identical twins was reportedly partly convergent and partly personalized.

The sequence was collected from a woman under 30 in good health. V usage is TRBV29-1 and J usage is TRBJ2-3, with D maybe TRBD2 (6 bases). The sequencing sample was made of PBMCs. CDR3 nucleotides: TGCAGCGTGATAATGGGGGGAACAGATACGCAGTATTTT. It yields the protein CSVIMGGTDTQYF.